This T cell receptor beta chain was profiled in a study of breast tumors, draining lymph nodes, adjacent tissues. For this clonotype: What it recognizes is unknown. The junction does not match germline at one end; this may be a read error.

TCRdb reprocessed the multiplex PCR reads via MiXCR and lists one record per CDR3 protein. The repertoire includes over 200,000 distinct CDR3 sequences, about a third of them detected once, and 1.3% to 1.5% sits in the top ten. Notes on the study in general: Data fit most tumor T cells coming from lymph node, expanding in tumor. Tumors had less TCR diversity than lymph nodes, more than nontumor tissue. The lymph node origin of tumor T cells was framed as consistent with a hypothesis, not demonstrated.

Breast cancer patients provided tissue from their axillary draining lymph nodes. The CDR3 runs 12 residues. Germline values: CDR1 MNHNY, CDR2 SVGAGI (reference sequence). The TCR comes from a female donor with breast cancer. Some clones in this sample may be carry-over from other donors' samples. Sample: axillary lymph node tissue. The chain uses TRBV6-6 and TRBJ2-1; D remains ambiguous. CDR3 loop: CATSRSANDQFF. In DNA form, the CDR3 reads TGTGCCACTTCTCGCTCGGCCAATGATCAGTTCTTC.